The 10 T cell receptor beta chains reported below all come from one sample, sequenced in a study of T-cell memory formation after mild COVID-19. TCRdb fed the 5' RACE reads into MiXCR, producing one record per CDR3 protein. The repertoire holds 35,000 to 45,000 distinct CDR3 sequences, with about 6.3% as singletons. The source material was PBMCs or a T cell subset sorted from them (not recorded which). Receptors were obtained from an adult who had mild COVID-19 (a few samples of this study predate the infection). Cell type and time point are not known.

This clonotype was picked up many times. The J gene is TRBJ1-5, the V gene TRBV12-3 or TRBV12-4; D unclear. The CDR3 runs to 15 residues. Trimming cost V 3 bases and J 1 base, with 10 bases left between them. For the CDR3, the DNA is TGTGCCAGCAGTTTTTTCAGAGGAAGCAATCAGCCCCAGCATTTT. As protein: CASSFFRGSNQPQHF.

This clonotype has only a few counts. The chain recombines TRBV2 with TRBJ2-7; possibly TRBD2 for D (5 bases). Germline V gives CDR1 SNHLY, CDR2 FYNNEI. Trimming removed 7 bases at V and 6 bases at J, with 13 bases between. The CDR3 spans 12 residues. The chain's CDR3 is CASKSGVVEQYF. The CDR3, as DNA: TGTGCCAGCAAGTCCGGGGTGGTCGAGCAGTACTTC.

About this clonotype: Just one base apart from a much larger clone, this may be a read error. The chain has TRBV7-2 and TRBJ2-7; tentatively, D is TRBD2 (6 bases). The CDR3 covers 13 residues. Germline-derived CDR1 and CDR2 are SGHTA and FQGNSA. V shed 4 bases and J shed 0 bases, with 7 bases lying between them. The CDR3 DNA follows: TGTGCCAGCAGCTCTAGCGTCTCCTACGAGCAGTACTTC. Protein: CASSSSVSYEQYF.

This rearrangement joins TRBV7-6 to TRBJ1-2; 12 bases line up with TRBD1. With V trimmed by 5 bases and J by 4 bases, 8 bases remained unmatched. The CDR3 is 16 amino acids. CDR1 and CDR2 (germline): SGHVS, FNYEAQ. CDR3 loop: CASSQGTGGEGYGYTF. In nucleotides, the CDR3 is TGTGCCAGCAGCCAAGGGACAGGGGGCGAAGGCTATGGCTACACCTTC.

The chain has TRBV7-9 and TRBJ1-6; 7 bases map to TRBD1. With 1 base clipped from V and 8 bases from J, the junction kept 8 bases outside the gene matches. The CDR3 consists of 16 residues. Per germline, CDR1 SEHNR and CDR2 FQNEAQ (reference sequence). The CDR3 DNA is TGTGCCAGCAGCTTAGGACAGGGCTTCGCAGATTCACCCCTCCACTTT. Its translation is CASSLGQGFADSPLHF.

This clonotype was counted ten times or more. The CDR3 loop reads CASSQNPRSGVGRTGELFF. The CDR3 DNA follows: TGTGCCAGCAGCCAGAACCCCCGATCAGGTGTGGGTCGCACCGGGGAGCTGTTTTTT. The rearrangement links TRBV3-1 to TRBJ2-2; D remains unclear. The CDR3 extends over 19 amino acids. In germline, CDR1 is LGHDT, CDR2 YNNKEL (reference sequence). V lost 3 bases to trimming and J lost 4 bases, with 24 bases between them.

This clonotype was seen only a few times. V gene TRBV5-1 combines with J gene TRBJ2-2; 8 nucleotides agree with TRBD2. This CDR3 comprises 16 residues. The germline CDR1 and CDR2 sequences are SGHRS and YFSETQ. V was clipped by 4 bases and J by 0 bases; unmatched bases: 5. CDR3: CASSVTSGANTGELFF. The DNA for the CDR3 is TGCGCCAGCAGCGTAACTAGCGGAGCGAACACCGGGGAGCTGTTTTTT.

The chain employs TRBV6-1 and TRBJ1-5, with 7 bases identical to TRBD1. V lost 8 bases, J lost 6 bases, and 10 bases stayed unmatched. Germline CDR1 and CDR2: MNHNS and SASEGT. The length of the CDR3 is 14 residues. For the CDR3, the DNA is TGTGCCAGCGGAACGACAGGGCTCGGTCAGCCCCAGCATTTT. It yields the protein CASGTTGLGQPQHF.

The V call is TRBV20-1, the J call TRBJ2-1; possibly TRBD1 or TRBD2 for D (5 bases each). Germline-derived CDR1 and CDR2 are DFQATT and SNEGSKA (reference sequence). The CDR3 extends over 16 amino acids. Trimming removed 6 bases from V and 6 bases from J, with 24 bases in between. CDR3 residues: CSAKLGVPLTLNEQFF. The CDR3 DNA follows: TGCAGTGCAAAATTGGGGGTGCCCCTTACTCTCAATGAGCAGTTCTTC.

This clonotype has more than one count but fewer than ten. The V and J genes are TRBV5-1 and TRBJ2-2; no clear D gene. CDR1 SGHRS and CDR2 YFSETQ come from the germline V gene. V gave up 0 bases and J gave up 6 bases, with 9 bases separating them. The CDR3 is 14 amino acids. The CDR3 coding sequence is TGCGCCAGCAGCTTGGTGTCTCTCCCCGGGGAGCTGTTTTTT. Amino acid sequence: CASSLVSLPGELFF. The full variable domain, completed using reference TRBV5-1 and TRBJ2-2, is KAGVTQTPRYLIKTRGQQVTLSCSPISGHRSVSWYQQTPGQGLQFLFEYFSETQRNKGNFPGRFSGRQFSNSRSEMNVSTLELGDSALYLCASSLVSLPGELFFGEGSRLTVL.